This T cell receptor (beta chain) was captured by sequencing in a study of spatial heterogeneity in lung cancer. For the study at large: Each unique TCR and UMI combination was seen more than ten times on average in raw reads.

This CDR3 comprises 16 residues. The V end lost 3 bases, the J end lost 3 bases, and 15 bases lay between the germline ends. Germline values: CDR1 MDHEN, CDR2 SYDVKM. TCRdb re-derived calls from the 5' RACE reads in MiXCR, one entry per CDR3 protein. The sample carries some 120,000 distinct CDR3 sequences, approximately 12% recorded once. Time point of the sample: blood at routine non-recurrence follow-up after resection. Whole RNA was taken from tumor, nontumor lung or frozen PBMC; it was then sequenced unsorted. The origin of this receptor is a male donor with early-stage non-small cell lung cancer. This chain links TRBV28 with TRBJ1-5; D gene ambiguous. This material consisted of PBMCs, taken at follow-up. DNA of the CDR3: TGTGCCAGCAGTTTCTCACTGACTGGGAACAATCAGCCCCAGCATTTT. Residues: CASSFSLTGNNQPQHF.